These 3 T cell receptor beta chains were sequenced from one sample in a study of blood T cells in healthy people across ages (dated by TCRdb to about 2015). The library came from 5' RACE. The run used an Illumina HiSeq 2500. A second PCR of roughly 6 to 11 cycles was run with a J-beta primer mix and a sample-barcoded 5' primer. TCRdb reran the public reads through fastp at Q25 and MiXCR, keeping productive beta chains. Rows with a matching CDR3 protein are joined into one entry that keeps the most common DNA and genes. Within this sample are around 870,000 distinct CDR3 sequences, with about 28% of them counted one time only. 15% to 20% of the sample rests with the top ten. The sample was blood. These receptors were collected from a woman older than 75 in good health.

The rearrangement uses TRBV20-1 and TRBJ1-5, with a weak D call TRBD1 (5 bases). The DNA end lines up better with TRBJ2-3; the J call may be wrong. Germline V gene lookup returns CDR1 DFQATT and CDR2 SNEGSKA (reference sequence). This CDR3 has 14 amino acids. CDR3 in amino acids: CSARNRFSNQPQYF. In DNA, the CDR3 is TGCAGTGCGCGGAACAGGTTTAGCAATCAGCCCCAGTATTTT.

The sample holds many counts of this clonotype. The chain links TRBV6-5 to TRBJ2-1; D is possibly TRBD1 or TRBD2 (5 bases each). The CDR3 contains 14 residues. V gave up 5 bases and J gave up 6 bases, with 14 bases separating them. Germline V gene data show CDR1 as MNHEY and CDR2 as SVGAGI. The CDR3: CASSPRDVANEQFF. CDR3 nucleotides: TGTGCCAGCAGTCCCAGGGACGTCGCCAATGAGCAGTTCTTC.

This clonotype was seen at least ten times. The rearrangement joins TRBV15 to TRBJ1-2; 10 bases are shared with TRBD1. V shed 0 bases and J 7 bases; nucleotides not matched to a gene: 11. The germline CDR1 and CDR2 sequences are LNHNV and YYDKDF (reference sequence). This CDR3 has 17 residues. CDR3 nucleotides: TGTGCCACCAGCAGAGATAGCGGGACAGGGGTTTTTGGTGGCTACACCTTC. Translation gives CATSRDSGTGVFGGYTF. Drawing the rest from reference TRBV15 and TRBJ1-2, the complete variable domain is DAMVIQNPRYQVTQFGKPVTLSCSQTLNHNVMYWYQQKSSQAPKLLFHYYDKDFNNEADTPDNFQSRRPNTSFCFLDIRSPGLGDTAMYLCATSRDSGTGVFGGYTFGSGTRLTVV.